This T cell receptor (beta chain) was profiled in a study of OX40 agonist ivuxolimab in advanced cancers. TCRdb's table, derived via immunoSEQ multiplex PCR, lists solely in-frame clones and lacks some. The repertoire holds 50,000 to 65,000 clones, with about 89% as singletons. This TCR was recovered from an adult with an advanced solid tumor such as melanoma, head and neck, liver or kidney cancer. Source: CD4+ or CD8+ T cells sorted from blood, taken in a trial of the OX40 agonist ivuxolimab.

Here the CDR3 reads CASRHANWRTEAFF. In nucleotides, the CDR3 is TGTGCCAGCAGACACGCTAATTGGAGGACTGAAGCTTTCTTT. The gene calls are TRBV28 and TRBJ1-1; D gene unclear. Germline assignment: CDR1 MDHEN and CDR2 SYDVKM. The CDR3 totals 14 residues. Trimming removed 6 bases from V and 5 bases from J, with 16 bases in between.